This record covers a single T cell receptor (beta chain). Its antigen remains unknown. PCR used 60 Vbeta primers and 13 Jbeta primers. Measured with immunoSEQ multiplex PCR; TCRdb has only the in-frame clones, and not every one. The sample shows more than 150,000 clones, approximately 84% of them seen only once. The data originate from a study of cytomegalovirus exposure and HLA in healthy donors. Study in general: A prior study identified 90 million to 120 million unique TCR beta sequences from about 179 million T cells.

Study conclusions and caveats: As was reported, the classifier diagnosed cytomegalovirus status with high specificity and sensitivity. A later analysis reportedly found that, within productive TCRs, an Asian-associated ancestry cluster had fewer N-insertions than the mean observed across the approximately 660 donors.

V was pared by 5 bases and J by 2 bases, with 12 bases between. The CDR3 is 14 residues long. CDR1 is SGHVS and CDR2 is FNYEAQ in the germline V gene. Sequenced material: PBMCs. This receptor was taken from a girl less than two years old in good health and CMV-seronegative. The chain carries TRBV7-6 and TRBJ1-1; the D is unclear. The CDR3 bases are TGTGCCAGCAGCCCCGGGGAGAGTAACACTGAAGCTTTCTTT. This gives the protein CASSPGESNTEAFF.